The present TCR beta chain was sequenced within a study of identical twins. The study, taken as a whole, reports: Modeled out-of-frame TCR alpha sharing in monozygotic twins fell below observed levels.

Looked up from germline, CDR1 is WNHNN and CDR2 is SYGVQD (reference sequence). The CDR3 is made up of 17 amino acids. With 4 bases clipped from V and 3 bases from J, the junction kept 11 bases outside the gene matches. TCRdb called the 5' RACE reads again in MiXCR, with one record for every CDR3 protein. The table records roughly 490,000 distinct CDR3 sequences, 14% of them present only once. Notes on this clonotype: Its antigen is as yet unknown.

These data are also associated with another study on yellow fever vaccine responses in identical twins.

This receptor was taken from a woman in her late teens or twenties in good health. The rearrangement uses TRBV10-1 and TRBJ2-4, with TRBD2 identical over 8 bases. Sequencing used CD4+ T cells sorted from blood. CDR3 DNA sequence: TGCGCCAGCAGTGGTTCTCTCTCCGGGACTAGCAAAAACATTCAGTACTTC. Protein product: CASSGSLSGTSKNIQYF.